This TCR beta chain comes out of a study of OX40 agonist ivuxolimab in advanced cancers. Across the whole study: Ivuxolimab, which is an agonistic anti-OX40 (CD134) antibody, was administered to the patients. The dose-escalation cohort had hepatocellular carcinoma, melanoma, renal cell or head and neck cancer. At 65% to 85% male, the cohort had a mean age of around 56 years, ranging from roughly 20 to 90. Regarding the study as a whole: Mean expanded clone counts were higher in CD8+ than CD4+ T cells.

As to this clone: No antigen is known for it.

Trimming took off 5 bases at V and 9 bases at J, with 17 bases between the two ends. Germline V gives CDR1 SGHDN, CDR2 FVKESK. The CDR3 runs to 14 residues. The data were produced by immunoSEQ multiplex PCR, yet TCRdb's version contains in-frame clones alone and is incomplete. Of tens of thousands of clones in the sample, roughly 81% were seen once. The source was CD4+ or CD8+ T cells sorted from blood, collected in a trial of the OX40 agonist ivuxolimab. The chain links TRBV14 to TRBJ2-1; D remains unclear. This receptor was taken from an adult with an advanced solid tumor such as melanoma, head and neck, liver or kidney cancer. In DNA, the CDR3 is TGTGCCAGCAGCTCTCAACCCTATAGAGTTGAGCAGTTCTTC. This encodes CASSSQPYRVEQFF.